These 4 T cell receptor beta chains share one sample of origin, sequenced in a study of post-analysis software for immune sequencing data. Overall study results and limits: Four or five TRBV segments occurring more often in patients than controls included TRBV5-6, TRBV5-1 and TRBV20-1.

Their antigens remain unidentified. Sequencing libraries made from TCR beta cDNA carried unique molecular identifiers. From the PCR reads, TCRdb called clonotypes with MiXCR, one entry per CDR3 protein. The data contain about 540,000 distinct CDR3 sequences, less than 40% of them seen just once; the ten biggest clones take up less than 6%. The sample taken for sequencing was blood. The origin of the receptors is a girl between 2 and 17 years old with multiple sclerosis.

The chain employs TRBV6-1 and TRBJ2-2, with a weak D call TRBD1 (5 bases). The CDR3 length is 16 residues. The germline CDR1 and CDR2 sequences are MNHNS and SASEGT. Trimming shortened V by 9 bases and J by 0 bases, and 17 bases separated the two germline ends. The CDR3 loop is CASRGWCTANTGELFF. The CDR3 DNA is TGTGCCAGTAGGGGTTGGTGCACGGCGAACACCGGGGAGCTGTTTTTT.

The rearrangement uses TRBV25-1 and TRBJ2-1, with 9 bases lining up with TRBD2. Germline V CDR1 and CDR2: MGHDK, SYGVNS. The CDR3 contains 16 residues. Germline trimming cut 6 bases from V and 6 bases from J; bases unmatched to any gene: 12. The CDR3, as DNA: TGTGCCAGCAGGGAGGTGAAGAGCGGGGGGTTCAATGAGCAGTTCTTC. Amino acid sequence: CASREVKSGGFNEQFF.

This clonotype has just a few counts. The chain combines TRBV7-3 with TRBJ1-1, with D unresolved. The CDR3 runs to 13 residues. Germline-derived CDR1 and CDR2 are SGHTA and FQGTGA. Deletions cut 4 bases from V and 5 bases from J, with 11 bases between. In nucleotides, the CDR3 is TGTGCCAGCAGCTATACGAGGGTGACTGAAGCTTTCTTT. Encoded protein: CASSYTRVTEAFF.

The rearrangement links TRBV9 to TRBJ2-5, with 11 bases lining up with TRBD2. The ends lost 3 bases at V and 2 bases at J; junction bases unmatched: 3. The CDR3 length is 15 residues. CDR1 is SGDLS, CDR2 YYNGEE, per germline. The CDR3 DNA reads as TGTGCCAGCAGCGCCCGACTAGCGGGACAAGAGACCCAGTACTTC. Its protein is CASSARLAGQETQYF.